This TCR beta chain came from a study of early T cells in non-severe SARS-CoV-2 infection. The overall study: Sequencing used unsorted whole-blood bulk RNA, so chains lack pairing.

MiXCR was run by TCRdb on the 5' RACE reads, yielding one entry per CDR3 protein. The data contain some 41,000 distinct CDR3 sequences, roughly 5% of them singletons. Trimming took off 2 bases at V and 5 bases at J, with 22 bases between the two ends. Germline V gene lookup returns CDR1 MDHEN and CDR2 SYDVKM. The CDR3 length is 18 residues. This clonotype was seen ten or more times. Sequencing input: whole blood. V usage is TRBV28 and J usage is TRBJ2-1, with a weak D call TRBD2 (6 bases). The TCR originated in an adult who was a healthcare worker with PCR-confirmed SARS-CoV-2 infection or an uninfected control (not recorded which). Here the CDR3 DNA reads TGTGCCAGCAGTTTAGGACCCCCGGACGGGAGTATCCACAATGAGCAGTTCTTC. This encodes CASSLGPPDGSIHNEQFF.